This TCR beta chain came from a study of T cells in Graves' hyperthyroidism and ophthalmopathy. Study summary: Peripheral blood was drawn at first diagnosis, prior to all treatment.

The CDR3 has 14 amino acids. Germline V gene sequence: CDR1 MNHEY, CDR2 SVGAGI. The V gene end was trimmed by 3 bases and the J gene end by 7 bases; junction bases not matched to a gene: 7. The investigators amplified TCR beta CDR3 regions from RNA transcripts. TCR CDR3 underwent first-round RT-PCR with the HTBI primer set. TCRdb used MiXCR to reprocess the multiplex PCR reads, holding one entry per CDR3 protein. This sample carries hundreds of thousands of distinct CDR3 sequences, roughly 37% of them seen once, and the ten largest clones take 7% to 10%. Graves' hyperthyroidism qualified as stable when ophthalmopathy did not progress within 18 months.

The chain combines TRBV6-5 with TRBJ1-2; the match to TRBD1 covers 8 bases. The TCR comes from a man between 18 and 35 years old with Graves' hyperthyroidism. The sequenced sample was blood. The CDR3 protein is CASSYGQGGSGYTF. The CDR3 DNA is TGTGCCAGCAGTTATGGACAGGGAGGGTCTGGCTACACCTTC.